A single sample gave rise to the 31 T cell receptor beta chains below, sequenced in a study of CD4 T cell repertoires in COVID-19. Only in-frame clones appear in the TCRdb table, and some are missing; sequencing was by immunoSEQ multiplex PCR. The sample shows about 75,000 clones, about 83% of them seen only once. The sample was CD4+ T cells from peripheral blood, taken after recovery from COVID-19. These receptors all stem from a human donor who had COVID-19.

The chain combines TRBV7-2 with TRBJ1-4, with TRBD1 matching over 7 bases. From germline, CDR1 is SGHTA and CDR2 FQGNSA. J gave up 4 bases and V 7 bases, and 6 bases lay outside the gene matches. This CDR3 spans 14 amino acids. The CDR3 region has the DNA TGTGCCAGCACCCAGGGGGGCAGTAATGAAAAACTGTTTTTT. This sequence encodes CASTQGGSNEKLFF.

The CDR3 region has the DNA TGTGCCAGCAGCTTCGGGGCCTCTGGGGCCAACGTCCTGACTTTC. Translated, it gives CASSFGASGANVLTF. This chain joins TRBV5-6 and TRBJ2-6; the D gene could be TRBD1 or TRBD2 (5 bases each). Germline V gives CDR1 SGHDT, CDR2 YYEEEE. The germline V and J ends were trimmed by 2 bases and 0 bases, with 6 bases remaining between them. The CDR3 loop spans 15 amino acids.

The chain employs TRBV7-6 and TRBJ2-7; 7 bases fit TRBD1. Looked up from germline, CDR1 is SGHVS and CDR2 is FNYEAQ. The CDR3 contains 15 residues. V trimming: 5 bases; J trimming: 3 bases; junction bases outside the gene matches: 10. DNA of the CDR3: TGTGCCAGCAGCCCCCGCCGGGACAGCATCTACGAGCAGTACTTC. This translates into CASSPRRDSIYEQYF.

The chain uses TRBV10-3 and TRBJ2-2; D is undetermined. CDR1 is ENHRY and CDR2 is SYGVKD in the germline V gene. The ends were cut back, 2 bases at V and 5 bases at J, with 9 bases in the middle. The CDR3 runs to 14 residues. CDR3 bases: TGTGCCATCAGTGAGGCCCACTCAACCGGGGAGCTGTTTTTT. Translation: CAISEAHSTGELFF.

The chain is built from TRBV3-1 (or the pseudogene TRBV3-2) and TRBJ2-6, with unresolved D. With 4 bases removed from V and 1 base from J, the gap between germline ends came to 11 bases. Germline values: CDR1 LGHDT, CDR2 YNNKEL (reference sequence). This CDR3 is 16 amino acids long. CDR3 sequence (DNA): TGTGCCAGCAGCCTTCCTAGGGTATCTGGGGCCAACGTCCTGACTTTC. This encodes CASSLPRVSGANVLTF.

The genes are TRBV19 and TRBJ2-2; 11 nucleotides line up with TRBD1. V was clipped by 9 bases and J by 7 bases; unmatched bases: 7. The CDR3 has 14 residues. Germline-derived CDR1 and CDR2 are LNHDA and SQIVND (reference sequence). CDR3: CASGTGGNGGELFF. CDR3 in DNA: TGTGCCAGCGGGACAGGGGGGAACGGCGGGGAGCTGTTTTTT. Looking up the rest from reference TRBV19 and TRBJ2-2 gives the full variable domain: DGGITQSPKYLFRKEGQNVTLSCEQNLNHDAMYWYRQDPGQGLRLIYYSQIVNDFQKGDIAEGYSVSREKKESFPLTVTSAQKNPTAFYLCASGTGGNGGELFFGEGSRLTVL.

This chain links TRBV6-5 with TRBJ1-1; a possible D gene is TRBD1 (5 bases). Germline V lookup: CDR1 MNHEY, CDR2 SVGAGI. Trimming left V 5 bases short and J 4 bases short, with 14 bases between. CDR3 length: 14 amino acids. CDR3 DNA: TGTGCCAGCAGTCTCCCCCCGGGGGGCACTGAAGCTTTCTTT. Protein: CASSLPPGGTEAFF.

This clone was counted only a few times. The CDR3 protein is CASSPRLAPRDEQYF. CDR3 bases: TGTGCCAGCAGCCCTAGACTAGCCCCCCGGGACGAGCAGTACTTC. V and J are TRBV28 and TRBJ2-7, with 7 bases identical to TRBD2. V shed 6 bases, J shed 5 bases, and the junction held 13 bases outside the gene matches. Germline loops: CDR1 MDHEN, CDR2 SYDVKM. CDR3 length equals 15 residues.

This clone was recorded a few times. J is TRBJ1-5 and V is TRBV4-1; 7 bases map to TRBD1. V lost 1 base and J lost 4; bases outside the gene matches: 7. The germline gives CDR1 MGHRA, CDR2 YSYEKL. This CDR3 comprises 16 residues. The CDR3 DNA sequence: TGCGCCAGCAGCCAAGGCGGGACAGCTTTAAATCAGCCCCAGCATTTT. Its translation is CASSQGGTALNQPQHF.

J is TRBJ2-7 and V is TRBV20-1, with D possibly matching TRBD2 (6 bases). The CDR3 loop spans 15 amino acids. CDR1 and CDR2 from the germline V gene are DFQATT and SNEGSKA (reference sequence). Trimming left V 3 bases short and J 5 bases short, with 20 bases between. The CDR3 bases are TGCAGTGCTAGTGAAGTTAGGGGAGGTCGGGACGAGCAGTACTTC. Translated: CSASEVRGGRDEQYF.

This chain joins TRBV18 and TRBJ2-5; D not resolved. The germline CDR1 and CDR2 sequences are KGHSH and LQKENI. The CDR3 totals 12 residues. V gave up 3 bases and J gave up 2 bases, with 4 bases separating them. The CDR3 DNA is TGTGCCAGCTCACCCCAGCAAGAGACCCAGTACTTC. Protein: CASSPQQETQYF. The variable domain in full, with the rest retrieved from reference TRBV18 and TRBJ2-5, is NAGVMQNPRHLVRRRGQEARLRCSPMKGHSHVYWYRQLPEEGLKFMVYLQKENIIDESGMPKERFSAEFPKEGPSILRIQQVVRGDSAAYFCASSPQQETQYFGPGTRLLVL.

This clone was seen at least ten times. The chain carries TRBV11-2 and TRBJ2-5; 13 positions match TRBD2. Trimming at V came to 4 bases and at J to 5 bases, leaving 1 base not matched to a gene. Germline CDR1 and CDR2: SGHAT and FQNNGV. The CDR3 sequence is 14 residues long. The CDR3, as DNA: TGTGCCAGCAGCTCGGGACTAGCGGGGGAGACCCAGTACTTC. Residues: CASSSGLAGETQYF. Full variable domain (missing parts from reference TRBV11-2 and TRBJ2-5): EAGVAQSPRYKIIEKRQSVAFWCNPISGHATLYWYQQILGQGPKLLIQFQNNGVVDDSQLPKDRFSAERLKGVDSTLKIQPAKLEDSAVYLCASSSGLAGETQYFGPGTRLLVL.

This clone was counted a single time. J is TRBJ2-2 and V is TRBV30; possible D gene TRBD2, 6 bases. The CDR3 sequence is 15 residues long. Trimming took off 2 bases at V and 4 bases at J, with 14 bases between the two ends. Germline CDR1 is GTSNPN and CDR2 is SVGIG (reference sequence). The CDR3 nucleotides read TGTGCCTGGAGTAAATCGGGAGTGGCCACCGGGGAGCTGTTTTTT. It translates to CAWSKSGVATGELFF.

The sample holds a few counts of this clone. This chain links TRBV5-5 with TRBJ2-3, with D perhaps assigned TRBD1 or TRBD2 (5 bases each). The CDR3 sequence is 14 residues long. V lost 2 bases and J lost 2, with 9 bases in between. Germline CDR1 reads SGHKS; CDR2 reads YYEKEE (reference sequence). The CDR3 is CASSLWGPTDTQYF. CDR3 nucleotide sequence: TGTGCCAGCAGCTTATGGGGACCCACAGATACGCAGTATTTT.

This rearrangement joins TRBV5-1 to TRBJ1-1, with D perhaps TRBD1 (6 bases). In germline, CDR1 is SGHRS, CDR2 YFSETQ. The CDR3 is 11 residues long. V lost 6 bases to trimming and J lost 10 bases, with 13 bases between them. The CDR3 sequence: CASNGGGGAFF. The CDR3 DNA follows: TGCGCCAGCAACGGGGGAGGGGGAGCTTTCTTT.

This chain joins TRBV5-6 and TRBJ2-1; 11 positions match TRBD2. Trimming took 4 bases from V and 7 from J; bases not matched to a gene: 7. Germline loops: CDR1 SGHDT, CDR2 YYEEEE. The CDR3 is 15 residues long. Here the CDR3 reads CASSLTSGTRNEQFF. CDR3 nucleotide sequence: TGTGCCAGCAGCCTGACTAGCGGGACGAGAAATGAGCAGTTCTTC.

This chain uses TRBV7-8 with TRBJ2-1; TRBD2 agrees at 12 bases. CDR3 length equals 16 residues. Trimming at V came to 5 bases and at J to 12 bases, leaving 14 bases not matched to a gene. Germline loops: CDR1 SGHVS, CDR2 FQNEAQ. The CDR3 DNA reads TGTGCCAGCAGCGCTAGCGGGGGGGGCCCCGGGTTTGGGCAGTTCTTC. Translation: CASSASGGGPGFGQFF.

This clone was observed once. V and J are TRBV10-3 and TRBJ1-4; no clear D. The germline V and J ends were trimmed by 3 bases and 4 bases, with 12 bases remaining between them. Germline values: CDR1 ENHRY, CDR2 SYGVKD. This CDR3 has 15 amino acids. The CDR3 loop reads CAISESDMGNEKLFF. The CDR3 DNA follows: TGTGCCATCAGTGAATCGGATATGGGTAATGAAAAACTGTTTTTT.

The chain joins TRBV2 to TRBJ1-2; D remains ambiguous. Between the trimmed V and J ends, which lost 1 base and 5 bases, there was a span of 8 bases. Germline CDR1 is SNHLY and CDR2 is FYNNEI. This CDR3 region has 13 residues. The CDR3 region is CASSEVGGYGYTF. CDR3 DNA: TGTGCCAGCAGTGAAGTCGGAGGTTATGGCTACACCTTC.

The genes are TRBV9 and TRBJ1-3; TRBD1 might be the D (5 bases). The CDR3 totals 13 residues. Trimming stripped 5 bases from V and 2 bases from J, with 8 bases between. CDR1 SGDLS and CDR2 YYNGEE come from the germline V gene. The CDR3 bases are TGTGCCAGCAGAGGGACTGCTGGAAACACCATATATTTT. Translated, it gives CASRGTAGNTIYF.

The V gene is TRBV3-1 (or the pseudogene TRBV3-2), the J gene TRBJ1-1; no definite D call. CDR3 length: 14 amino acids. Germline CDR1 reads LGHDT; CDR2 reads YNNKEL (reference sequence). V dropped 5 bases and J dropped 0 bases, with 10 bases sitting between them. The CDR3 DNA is TGTGCCAGCAGCGCCCAAGGGATGAACACTGAAGCTTTCTTT. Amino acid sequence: CASSAQGMNTEAFF.

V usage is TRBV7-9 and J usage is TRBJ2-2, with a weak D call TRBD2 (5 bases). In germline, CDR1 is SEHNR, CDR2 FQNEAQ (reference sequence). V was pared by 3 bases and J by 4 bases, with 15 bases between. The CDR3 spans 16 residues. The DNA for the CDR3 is TGTGCCAGCAGCTTGATTGGGAGTTCGATCACCGGGGAGCTGTTTTTT. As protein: CASSLIGSSITGELFF.

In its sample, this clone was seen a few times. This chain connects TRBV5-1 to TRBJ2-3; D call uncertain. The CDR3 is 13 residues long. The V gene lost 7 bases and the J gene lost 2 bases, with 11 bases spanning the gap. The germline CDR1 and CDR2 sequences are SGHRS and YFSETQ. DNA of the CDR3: TGCGCCAGCTCATCGGTGGTCACAGATACGCAGTATTTT. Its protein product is CASSSVVTDTQYF.

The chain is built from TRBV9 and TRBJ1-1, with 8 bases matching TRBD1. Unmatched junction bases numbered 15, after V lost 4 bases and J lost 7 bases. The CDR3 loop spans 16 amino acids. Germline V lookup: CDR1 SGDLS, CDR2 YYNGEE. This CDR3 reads CASSPRQGIYKGEAFF. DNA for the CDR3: TGTGCCAGCAGCCCCCGACAGGGGATTTACAAGGGTGAAGCTTTCTTT.

The CDR3 sequence is CATSRDLSASDGYTF. CDR3 nucleotides: TGTGCCACCAGCAGAGATCTCAGTGCGAGTGATGGCTACACCTTC. This chain links TRBV15 with TRBJ1-2; D gene uncertain. This CDR3 has 15 amino acids. Germline V gives CDR1 LNHNV, CDR2 YYDKDF (reference sequence). The V end was cut by 0 bases, the J end by 6 bases, with 14 bases between.

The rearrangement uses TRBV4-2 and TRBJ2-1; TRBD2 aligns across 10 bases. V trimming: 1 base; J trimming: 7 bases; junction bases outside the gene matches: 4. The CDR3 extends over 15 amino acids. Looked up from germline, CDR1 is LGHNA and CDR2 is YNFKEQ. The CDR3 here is CASSQASGSVNEQFF. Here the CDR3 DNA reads TGTGCCAGCAGCCAAGCTAGCGGGAGTGTGAATGAGCAGTTCTTC.

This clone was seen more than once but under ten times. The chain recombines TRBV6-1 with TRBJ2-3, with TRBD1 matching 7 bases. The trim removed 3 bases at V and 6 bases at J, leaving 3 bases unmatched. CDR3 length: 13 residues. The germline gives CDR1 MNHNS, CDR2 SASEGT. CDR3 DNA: TGTGCCAGCAGTGAGAACAGGGGTGATACGCAGTATTTT. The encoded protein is CASSENRGDTQYF.

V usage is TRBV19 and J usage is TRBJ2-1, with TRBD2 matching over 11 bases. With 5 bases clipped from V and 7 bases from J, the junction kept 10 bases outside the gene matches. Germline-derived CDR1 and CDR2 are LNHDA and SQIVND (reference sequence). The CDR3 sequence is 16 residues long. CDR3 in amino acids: CASSLGRLAGRNEQFF. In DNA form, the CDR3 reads TGTGCCAGTAGTTTAGGAAGACTAGCGGGAAGGAATGAGCAGTTCTTC. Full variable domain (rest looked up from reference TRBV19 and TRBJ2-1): DGGITQSPKYLFRKEGQNVTLSCEQNLNHDAMYWYRQDPGQGLRLIYYSQIVNDFQKGDIAEGYSVSREKKESFPLTVTSAQKNPTAFYLCASSLGRLAGRNEQFFGPGTRLTVL.

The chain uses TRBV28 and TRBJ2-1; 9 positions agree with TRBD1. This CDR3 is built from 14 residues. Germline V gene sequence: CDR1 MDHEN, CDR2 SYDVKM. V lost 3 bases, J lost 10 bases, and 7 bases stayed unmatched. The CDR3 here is CASSFAPQGAEQFF. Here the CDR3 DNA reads TGTGCCAGCAGTTTTGCCCCACAGGGGGCGGAGCAGTTCTTC.

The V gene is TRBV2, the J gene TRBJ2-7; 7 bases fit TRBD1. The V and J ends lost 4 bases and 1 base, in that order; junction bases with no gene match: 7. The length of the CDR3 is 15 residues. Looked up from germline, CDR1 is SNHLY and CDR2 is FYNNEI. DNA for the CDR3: TGTGCCAGCAGTGTCCCGACAGGGCAATCCTACGAGCAGTACTTC. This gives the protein CASSVPTGQSYEQYF.

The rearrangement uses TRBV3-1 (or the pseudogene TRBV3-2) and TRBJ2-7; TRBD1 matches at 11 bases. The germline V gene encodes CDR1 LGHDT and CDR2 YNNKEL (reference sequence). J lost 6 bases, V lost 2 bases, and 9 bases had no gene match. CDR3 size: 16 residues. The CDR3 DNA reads TGTGCCAGCAGCCAAAACCCCGGGACAGGGGGGACCGAGCAGTACTTC. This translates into CASSQNPGTGGTEQYF.